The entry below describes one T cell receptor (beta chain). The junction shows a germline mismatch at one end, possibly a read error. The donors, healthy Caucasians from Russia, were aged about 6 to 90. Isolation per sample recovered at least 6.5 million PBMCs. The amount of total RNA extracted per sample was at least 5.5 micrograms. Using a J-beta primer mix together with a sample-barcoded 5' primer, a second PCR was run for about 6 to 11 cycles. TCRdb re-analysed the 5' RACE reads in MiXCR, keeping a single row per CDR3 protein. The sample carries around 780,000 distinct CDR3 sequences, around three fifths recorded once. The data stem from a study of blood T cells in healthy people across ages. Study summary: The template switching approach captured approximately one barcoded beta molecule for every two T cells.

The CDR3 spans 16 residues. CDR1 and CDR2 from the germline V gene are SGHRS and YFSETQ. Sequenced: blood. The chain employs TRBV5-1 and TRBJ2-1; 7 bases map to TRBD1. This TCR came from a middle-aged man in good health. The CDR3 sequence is CASSLGQGNSYNEQFF. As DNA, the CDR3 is TGCGCCAGCAGCTTGGGACAGGGTAACTCCTACAATGAGCAGTTTTTC.